The 25 T cell receptor beta chains below were found in one sample sequenced in a study of siplizumab effects on memory and regulatory T cells. This table comes from immunoSEQ multiplex PCR, and its TCRdb copy is limited to in-frame clones, with some not included. Of about 50,000 clones in the sample, about 93% are singletons; the top ten hold 17%. The sequencing input was CD8+ T cells sorted from blood. The receptors here all came from a human donor in good health.

The chain links TRBV29-1 to TRBJ2-7; D not certain. The CDR3 extends over 16 amino acids. The germline V gene has CDR1 SQVTM and CDR2 ANQGSEA. V was clipped by 0 bases and J by 0 bases, with 15 bases between them. In DNA, the CDR3 is TGCAGCGTTGAAGAGGGTAAAGGGCCTAGCTCCTACGAGCAGTACTTC. Its translation: CSVEEGKGPSSYEQYF.

The genes are TRBV18 and TRBJ2-7; TRBD2 might be the D (6 bases). The CDR3 is 11 residues long. Trimming pared 3 bases from V and 6 bases from J, leaving 6 bases between. Germline-derived CDR1 and CDR2 are KGHSH and LQKENI. The CDR3 DNA reads as TGTGCCAGCTCACCGGGGGGCGAGCAGTACTTC. Encoded protein: CASSPGGEQYF.

The chain recombines TRBV6-5 with TRBJ2-7, with TRBD1 as a possible D gene (6 bases). Trimming took 5 bases from V and 0 from J, leaving 14 bases between them. The CDR3 totals 15 residues. CDR1 MNHEY and CDR2 SVGAGI come from the germline V gene. The CDR3 spells CASSPFDRTSYEQYF. In DNA form, the CDR3 reads TGTGCCAGCAGTCCGTTTGACAGGACCTCCTACGAGCAGTACTTC.

The chain carries TRBV10-3 and TRBJ2-2; D gene unclear. Germline CDR1 is ENHRY and CDR2 is SYGVKD. With 4 bases removed from V and 2 bases from J, the gap between germline ends came to 11 bases. This CDR3 is 15 amino acids long. CDR3 in DNA: TGTGCCATCAGTGTTCATGAGACAAACACCGGGGAGCTGTTTTTT. This codes for CAISVHETNTGELFF.

V usage is TRBV5-1 and J usage is TRBJ2-1; no clear D. Per the germline V gene, CDR1 is SGHRS and CDR2 is YFSETQ. V was pared by 0 bases and J by 0 bases, with 13 bases between. The CDR3 spans 17 residues. In DNA form, the CDR3 reads TGCGCCAGCAGCTTGGTGGCAGCTCTAAGCTCCTACAATGAGCAGTTCTTC. This encodes CASSLVAALSSYNEQFF.

The rearrangement links TRBV27 to TRBJ2-1; tentatively, D is TRBD1 (6 bases). Germline lookup yields CDR1 MNHEY and CDR2 SMNVEV (reference sequence). The ends were cut back, 10 bases at V and 6 bases at J, with 10 bases in the middle. The CDR3 is 11 residues long. CDR3 sequence reads: CAISRGNEQFF. The CDR3 DNA reads as TGTGCCATCAGCAGGGGCAATGAGCAGTTCTTC.

This clone was seen a single time. The rearrangement uses TRBV11-2 and TRBJ1-5; 7 bases are shared with TRBD1. The CDR3 has 17 amino acids. Germline lookup yields CDR1 SGHAT and CDR2 FQNNGV. The junction had 11 bases not matched to a gene; V was cut back by 5 bases and J by 1 base. Written as DNA, the CDR3 is TGTGCCAGCAGCCGCACCCGACAGGGCCGAAGCAATCAGCCCCAGCATTTT. Amino acids: CASSRTRQGRSNQPQHF.

The chain has TRBV6-5 and TRBJ2-3; D call uncertain. Between the trimmed V and J ends, which lost 7 bases and 4 bases, there was a span of 6 bases. Germline CDR1 and CDR2: MNHEY and SVGAGI. This CDR3 region has 11 residues. The CDR3 nucleotides are TGTGCCAGCATGTGGGCAGATACGCAGTATTTT. Translation: CASMWADTQYF.

CDR3 residues: CSVELRQEDTIYF. The CDR3 nucleotides are TGCAGCGTTGAATTAAGACAGGAGGACACCATATATTTT. This sequence joins TRBV29-1 and TRBJ1-3; perhaps TRBD1 as D (6 bases). This CDR3 is 13 amino acids long. In germline, CDR1 is SQVTM, CDR2 ANQGSEA. The V end lost 2 bases, the J end lost 8 bases, and 13 bases lay between the germline ends.

By proportion, this clone is medium-sized. The chain has TRBV6-5 and TRBJ2-2; D perhaps matches TRBD1 (5 bases). CDR3 length: 13 residues. Germline lookup yields CDR1 MNHEY and CDR2 SVGAGI. The V end was cut by 6 bases, the J end by 7 bases, with 12 bases between. This CDR3 is CASSSRDSGELFF. The DNA of the CDR3 is TGTGCCAGCAGCTCTCGTGACAGCGGGGAGCTGTTTTTT.

This sequence joins TRBV5-1 and TRBJ2-7, with 9 bases aligning to TRBD2. V lost 4 bases, J lost 5 bases, and 13 bases stayed unmatched. The CDR3 runs 16 residues. Germline-derived CDR1 and CDR2 are SGHRS and YFSETQ. The CDR3 DNA reads TGCGCCAGCAGCCCCCGTGGGGCGGGAGGGCCGGACGAGCAGTACTTC. Translated: CASSPRGAGGPDEQYF. Complete variable domain (other parts from reference TRBV5-1 and TRBJ2-7): KAGVTQTPRYLIKTRGQQVTLSCSPISGHRSVSWYQQTPGQGLQFLFEYFSETQRNKGNFPGRFSGRQFSNSRSEMNVSTLELGDSALYLCASSPRGAGGPDEQYFGPGTRLTVT.

The chain is built from TRBV10-1 and TRBJ2-6; D remains ambiguous. The CDR3 is made up of 16 amino acids. The ends were cut back, 4 bases at V and 0 bases at J, with 10 bases in the middle. Germline CDR1 reads WNHNN; CDR2 reads SYGVQD (reference sequence). Here the CDR3 reads CASSVLGASGANVLTF. The CDR3, as DNA: TGCGCCAGCAGTGTTCTCGGCGCCTCTGGGGCCAACGTCCTGACTTTC.

The rearrangement uses TRBV30 and TRBJ1-6; 9 bases fit TRBD1. Germline CDR1 GTSNPN, CDR2 SVGIG (reference sequence). CDR3 length: 14 amino acids. The J segment lost 9 bases and the V segment lost 2 bases, leaving 5 bases of the junction unmatched. The CDR3 nucleotides are TGTGCCTGGAGTCCGGACAGGGGAGGTTCACCCCTCCACTTT. Translating it yields CAWSPDRGGSPLHF.

This clone is a singleton in its sample. V usage is TRBV5-1 and J usage is TRBJ1-1; D not resolved. Deletions cut 0 bases from V and 4 bases from J, with 7 bases between. There are 13 residues in the CDR3. CDR1 SGHRS and CDR2 YFSETQ come from the germline V gene. The CDR3 region is CASSLVWGTEAFF. Written as DNA, the CDR3 is TGCGCCAGCAGCTTGGTGTGGGGCACTGAAGCTTTCTTT.

The rearrangement uses TRBV15 and TRBJ1-1, with a weak D call TRBD1 (5 bases). V shed 5 bases and J shed 7 bases, with 11 bases lying between them. Germline V CDR1 and CDR2: LNHNV, YYDKDF (reference sequence). The CDR3 covers 12 residues. Written as DNA, the CDR3 is TGTGCCACCAGCCTAGGGACGTTTGAAGCTTTCTTT. This gives the protein CATSLGTFEAFF. Full variable domain (remainder filled in from reference TRBV15 and TRBJ1-1): DAMVIQNPRYQVTQFGKPVTLSCSQTLNHNVMYWYQQKSSQAPKLLFHYYDKDFNNEADTPDNFQSRRPNTSFCFLDIRSPGLGDTAMYLCATSLGTFEAFFGQGTRLTVV.

The gene calls are TRBV27 and TRBJ2-1; no firm D call. Germline V CDR1 and CDR2: MNHEY, SMNVEV (reference sequence). The CDR3 runs 14 residues. Trimming cost V 5 bases and J 3 bases, with 11 bases left between them. Written as DNA, the CDR3 is TGTGCCAGCAGTCTCTCCACCCACTACAATGAGCAGTTCTTC. Protein: CASSLSTHYNEQFF.

This sequence joins TRBV7-2 and TRBJ2-5; TRBD1 matches at 7 bases. This CDR3 contains 14 residues. The junction had 5 bases not matched to a gene; V was cut back by 3 bases and J by 4 bases. The V gene's germline CDR1 is SGHTA and CDR2 FQGNSA. CDR3 in amino acids: CASSFTGTVETQYF. The CDR3 coding sequence is TGTGCCAGCAGCTTTACCGGGACAGTAGAGACCCAGTACTTC.

V gene TRBV25-1 combines with J gene TRBJ1-5, with D unresolved. V was cut by 6 bases and J by 5 bases, with 14 bases left in between. The CDR3 is 14 amino acids. Germline V gene lookup returns CDR1 MGHDK and CDR2 SYGVNS. The chain's CDR3 is CASRPIGRHQPQHF. CDR3 DNA: TGTGCCAGCAGGCCCATAGGCCGGCATCAGCCCCAGCATTTT. The whole variable domain, remainder taken from reference TRBV25-1 and TRBJ1-5, is EADIYQTPRYLVIGTGKKITLECSQTMGHDKMYWYQQDPGMELHLIHYSYGVNSTEKGDLSSESTVSRIRTEHFPLTLESARPSHTSQYLCASRPIGRHQPQHFGDGTRLSIL.

CDR3 sequence reads: CASRQDYGEQFF. In DNA form, the CDR3 reads TGTGCCAGCAGACAGGACTATGGTGAGCAGTTCTTC. The chain couples TRBV27 to TRBJ2-1, with D possibly TRBD2 on 6 matching bases. The V and J ends lost 6 bases and 9 bases respectively, with 12 bases between them. CDR1 is MNHEY and CDR2 is SMNVEV in the germline V gene (reference sequence). This CDR3 region has 12 residues.

A remark on this clone: The sample contains more than one DNA sequence encoding this CDR3. The genes are TRBV9 and TRBJ2-7; tentatively, D is TRBD2 (5 bases). V was trimmed by 2 bases and J by 4 bases, leaving 13 bases between them. The germline gives CDR1 SGDLS, CDR2 YYNGEE. This CDR3 spans 14 amino acids. CDR3 nucleotide sequence: TGTGCCAGCAGCGTGGGCGGGTCGGGTTACGAGCAGTACTTC. This encodes CASSVGGSGYEQYF.

V usage is TRBV6-5 and J usage is TRBJ2-5; TRBD2 might be the D (5 bases). This CDR3 spans 12 amino acids. Per the germline V gene, CDR1 is MNHEY and CDR2 is SVGAGI. With 8 bases removed from V and 5 bases from J, the gap between germline ends came to 12 bases. The chain's CDR3 is CASGGYLETQYF. The CDR3 DNA is TGTGCCAGCGGAGGCTATCTGGAGACCCAGTACTTC.

This chain links TRBV4-1 with TRBJ2-5; 7 bases map to TRBD2. The germline V gene has CDR1 MGHRA and CDR2 YSYEKL. J lost 3 bases, V lost 1 base, and 5 bases had no gene match. This CDR3 spans 15 amino acids. In DNA form, the CDR3 reads TGCGCCAGCAGCCAAGTCCCTAGCGGAAAAGAGACCCAGTACTTC. Translating gives CASSQVPSGKETQYF.

The rearrangement uses TRBV10-3 and TRBJ2-5; either TRBD1 or TRBD2 may supply D (5 bases each). Trimming took 3 bases from V and 5 from J, leaving 16 bases between them. The CDR3 covers 15 residues. Germline V gives CDR1 ENHRY, CDR2 SYGVKD. CDR3 sequence reads: CAISDGTVKRETQYF. The CDR3 DNA is TGTGCCATCAGTGACGGGACGGTGAAGAGGGAGACCCAGTACTTC.

The chain employs TRBV30 and TRBJ2-1; 8 nucleotides agree with TRBD1. Per germline, CDR1 GTSNPN and CDR2 SVGIG (reference sequence). CDR3 length: 14 amino acids. V shed 2 bases and J 9 bases; nucleotides not matched to a gene: 9. CDR3 residues: CAWSLDQGASEQFF. For the CDR3, the DNA is TGTGCCTGGAGTCTTGACCAGGGGGCATCTGAGCAGTTCTTC.

On this clone: A junction boundary mismatches the germline segment, possibly from a read error. This chain uses TRBV10-3 with TRBJ2-7; D unclear. The CDR3 covers 14 residues. Germline CDR1 and CDR2: ENHRY and SYGVKD. The CDR3 region is CATSGEERPYEQYF. In nucleotides, the CDR3 is TGTGCCACCAGTGGGGAAGAGAGGCCCTACGAGCAGTACTTC.